A selection of T cell receptor beta chains follows, all from one sample in a study of T cells in Graves' hyperthyroidism and ophthalmopathy. TCRdb re-analysed the multiplex PCR reads in MiXCR, keeping a single row per CDR3 protein. This table has hundreds of thousands of distinct CDR3 sequences, about a sixth appearing once. Material for sequencing was blood. These receptors all come from a woman younger than 30 with Graves' hyperthyroidism. CDR3s include the opening cysteine and the closing phenylalanine or tryptophan. D genes are given only for firm matches. Clone size is not always given. Where it is, it says once, few, many or a class for expanded clones.

DNA: TGTGCCAGCAGCTTAGAGGGGGCAGAGACCCAGTACTTC
CDR3: CASSLEGAETQYF
J: TRBJ2-5
D: TRBD1
V: TRBV5-5
size: many

DNA: TGTGCCAGCAGCTCGTTTTTTAATTCACCCCTCCACTTT
CDR3: CASSSFFNSPLHF
J: TRBJ1-6
D: -
V: TRBV11-1
size: many

DNA: TGTGCCATCAGTTTTGGGGAGGGCCAAGAGACCCAGTACTTC
CDR3: CAISFGEGQETQYF
J: TRBJ2-5
D: TRBD2
V: TRBV10-3
size: many

DNA: TGTGCCAGCAGCGCGGGGTTCAGTATAGGCAATCAGCCCCAGCATTTT
CDR3: CASSAGFSIGNQPQHF
J: TRBJ1-5
D: -
V: TRBV5-5
size: many

DNA: TGTGCCAGTGGGGCCGATTACGAGCAGTACTTC
CDR3: CASGADYEQYF
J: TRBJ2-7
D: -
V: TRBV7-9
size: -

DNA: TGTGCCACCAGTGGGCGGGACAGGGAGAACGAGCAGTACTTC
CDR3: CATSGRDRENEQYF
J: TRBJ2-7
D: TRBD1
V: TRBV24-1
size: -

DNA: TGTGCCAGTAGTATAGCGGGAAGCACAGATACGCAGTATTTT
CDR3: CASSIAGSTDTQYF
J: TRBJ2-3
D: -
V: TRBV19
size: -

DNA: TGTGCCTGGAGTGGGCTTCTCACAGATACGCAGTATTTT
CDR3: CAWSGLLTDTQYF
J: TRBJ2-3
D: -
V: TRBV30
size: many

DNA: TGTGCCAGCAGCTTAGAAGGAGCTTACAATGAGCAGTTCTTC
CDR3: CASSLEGAYNEQFF
J: TRBJ2-1
D: -
V: TRBV11-3
size: many

DNA: TGTGCCTGGAGTGTAACTGGGATTACTGAAGCTTTCTTT
CDR3: CAWSVTGITEAFF
J: TRBJ1-1
D: -
V: TRBV30
size: many

DNA: TGTGCCAGCAGCCGCAGGTCTGGGTTCGGCTACACCTTC
CDR3: CASSRRSGFGYTF
J: TRBJ1-2
D: -
V: TRBV28
size: many

DNA: TGCGCCAGCAGCCAAGATGAAGCCACAGATACGCAGTATTTT
CDR3: CASSQDEATDTQYF
J: TRBJ2-3
D: -
V: TRBV4-1
size: few

DNA: TGTGCCAGCCCCCGGGGCCGATCGAACACCGGGGAGCTGTTTTTT
CDR3: CASPRGRSNTGELFF
J: TRBJ2-2
D: -
V: TRBV7-9
size: -

DNA: TGTGCCAGCGGGATCTGGACGGACAGCTCTGGGGCCAACGTCCTGACTTTC
CDR3: CASGIWTDSSGANVLTF
J: TRBJ2-6
D: -
V: TRBV12-3/TRBV12-4
size: many

DNA: TGTGCCAGCAGTTCACAGTATAGCGGGACCGCGAACACCGGGGAGCTGTTTTTT
CDR3: CASSSQYSGTANTGELFF
J: TRBJ2-2
D: TRBD2
V: TRBV6-1
size: -

DNA: TGTGCCAGCAGCTCTCAGACAGGGGGGTTTAGGACCCTCCACTTT
CDR3: CASSSQTGGFRTLHF
J: TRBJ1-6
D: TRBD1
V: TRBV7-9
size: once

DNA: TGTGCCAGCAGCTCCTCCGGGACAGGGGGCTTCTGGCGGACAGATACGCAGTATTTT
CDR3: CASSSSGTGGFWRTDTQYF
J: TRBJ2-3
D: TRBD1
V: TRBV7-8
size: few

DNA: TGTGCCAGCAGTCCGGGGGGCTGGGGCACAGATACGCAGTATTTT
CDR3: CASSPGGWGTDTQYF
J: TRBJ2-3
D: -
V: TRBV6-1
size: once

DNA: TGTGCCAGCAGCCGACGTAGCGGGACCACAGATACGCAGTATTTT
CDR3: CASSRRSGTTDTQYF
J: TRBJ2-3
D: TRBD2
V: TRBV7-9
size: many

DNA: TGTGCCAGCAGTGAAGCGAACTGGGTTTGGGACACCGGGGAGCTGTTTTTT
CDR3: CASSEANWVWDTGELFF
J: TRBJ2-2
D: -
V: TRBV6-1
size: -

DNA: TGCCGACTCGCGGTCCCCTCTGGAAACACCATATATTTT
CDR3: CRLAVPSGNTIYF
J: TRBJ1-3
D: -
V: TRBV19
size: few

DNA: TGTGCCAGTAAGGTGTCAGATACGCAGTATTTT
CDR3: CASKVSDTQYF
J: TRBJ2-3
D: -
V: TRBV19
size: -

DNA: TGTGCCAGCACTTCGTGGGTTAGCGGGAGTATCTCCTACAATGAGCAGTTCTTC
CDR3: CASTSWVSGSISYNEQFF
J: TRBJ2-1
D: TRBD2
V: TRBV27
size: many

DNA: TGTGCCAGCAGCTTAGTCGGCGGGAGCTCCTACGAGCAGTACTTC
CDR3: CASSLVGGSSYEQYF
J: TRBJ2-7
D: TRBD2
V: TRBV7-2
size: many

DNA: TGTGCCAGCAGTGGGAGTCGGGTGGGTGCCGGGGAGCTGTTTTTT
CDR3: CASSGSRVGAGELFF
J: TRBJ2-2
D: -
V: TRBV12-3/TRBV12-4
size: many

DNA: TGTGCCTGGAACGCGGGGGGGCAGGACACTGAAGCTTTCTTT
CDR3: CAWNAGGQDTEAFF
J: TRBJ1-1
D: -
V: TRBV30
size: many

DNA: TGTGCCAGTAGGACTTACACGAGCAATCAGCCCCAGCATTTT
CDR3: CASRTYTSNQPQHF
J: TRBJ1-5
D: -
V: TRBV19
size: once

DNA: TGTGCCAGCAAGCCGGACAGGGGTGGATCCTACGAGCAGTACTTC
CDR3: CASKPDRGGSYEQYF
J: TRBJ2-7
D: TRBD1
V: TRBV2
size: -

DNA: TGTGCCAGCAGCTTAGCGTTGACTAGCGGGGGGGCCGTAGAGACCCAGTACTTC
CDR3: CASSLALTSGGAVETQYF
J: TRBJ2-5
D: TRBD2
V: TRBV7-2
size: many